The clone carrying this T cell receptor (beta chain) was detected only once. Its antigen remains unidentified. Constant-region priming of about 500 ng total RNA yielded TCR beta cDNA. Slightly modified ARM-PCR served as the procedure for the TCR beta libraries. These libraries came from three rounds of nested multiplex PCR. Use of TRBV1-TRBV30 forward primers with a C-beta reverse primer characterized the first two PCR rounds, which lasted about 10 cycles each. TCRdb fed the multiplex PCR reads into MiXCR, producing one record per CDR3 protein. The sample carries some 190,000 distinct CDR3 sequences, 50% to 75% recorded once. This record belongs to a study of tumor-infiltrating lymphocytes in primary liver carcinoma. Across the whole study: Surgeons treated the primary liver carcinoma of the patients by surgical resection. With diameters of roughly 4 to 11 cm, tumors were stage T1-T3 N0M0. Productive TCRbeta read counts per sample ran from roughly 3.7 to 6.8 million and were similar across tissue types.

Study-wide findings and caveats: Blood's top-250-clone fraction was significantly lower than that of tumors (p = 0.039).

Germline DNA was also extracted, with blood RNA taken from unsorted whole blood. V gave up 2 bases and J gave up 7 bases, with 9 bases separating them. Germline CDR1 WSHSY, CDR2 SAAADI. This CDR3 has 13 residues. The V gene is TRBV10-2, the J gene TRBJ1-5; no definite D call. This TCR was recovered from a man in his forties with primary liver carcinoma and hepatitis B virus infection. Sequencing used peripheral blood. CDR3 DNA sequence: TGCGCCAGCAGTGAGGGAGGAAAACAGCCCCAGCATTTT. Its protein product is CASSEGGKQPQHF.